One sample yielded the 6 T cell receptor beta chains listed below, sequenced in a study of T cell changes during pregnancy in multiple sclerosis. Sequencing used immunoSEQ multiplex PCR; TCRdb keeps in-frame clones, though not all of them. The table lists about 58,000 clones, 75% to 95% of them singletons. Sample: CD4+ T cells from peripheral blood mononuclear cells, taken after pregnancy. These receptors originate from a female donor in good health, enrolled as a control in a pregnancy study.

V usage is TRBV2 and J usage is TRBJ2-2; D gene ambiguous. In germline, CDR1 is SNHLY, CDR2 FYNNEI. This CDR3 is 12 amino acids long. With 6 bases removed from V and 8 bases from J, the gap between germline ends came to 10 bases. CDR3 sequence (DNA): TGTGCCAGCAGCCCCGGGTTTGGGGAGCTGTTTTTT. Its translation is CASSPGFGELFF.

The chain combines TRBV18 with TRBJ1-2, with 7 bases aligning to TRBD1. Germline lookup yields CDR1 KGHSH and CDR2 LQKENI. The CDR3 has 12 residues. V lost 8 bases, J lost 8 bases, and 8 bases stayed unmatched. Here the CDR3 DNA reads TGTGCCAGCAACCCACAGGGGATCGGCTACACCTTC. It encodes CASNPQGIGYTF.

The chain uses TRBV5-1 and TRBJ1-4, with D perhaps TRBD1 (6 bases). Trimming removed 4 bases from V and 8 bases from J, with 33 bases in between. CDR1 SGHRS and CDR2 YFSETQ come from the germline V gene. This CDR3 is 20 amino acids long. The CDR3 sequence: CASSQGLTGSSGRWGEKLFF. The DNA for the CDR3 is TGCGCCAGCAGCCAAGGACTTACAGGGTCGTCCGGTCGGTGGGGCGAAAAACTGTTTTTT. Supplemented by reference TRBV5-1 and TRBJ1-4, the full variable domain reads KAGVTQTPRYLIKTRGQQVTLSCSPISGHRSVSWYQQTPGQGLQFLFEYFSETQRNKGNFPGRFSGRQFSNSRSEMNVSTLELGDSALYLCASSQGLTGSSGRWGEKLFFGSGTQLSVL.

The chain is built from TRBV6-6 and TRBJ2-3; 10 positions agree with TRBD1. CDR1 is MNHNY, CDR2 SVGAGI, per germline (reference sequence). The CDR3 totals 16 residues. V trimming: 4 bases; J trimming: 2 bases; junction bases outside the gene matches: 6. The CDR3 is CASSSTGTGVTDTQYF. The CDR3, as DNA: TGTGCCAGCAGTTCCACCGGGACAGGGGTCACAGATACGCAGTATTTT.

For this clone: The junction shows a germline mismatch at one end, possibly a read error. The rearrangement joins TRBV6-4 to TRBJ1-1; TRBD1 is a possible D gene (5 bases). This CDR3 contains 11 residues. Germline CDR1 is MRHNA and CDR2 is SNTAGT. The CDR3 reads CASSDSRQRVF. CDR3 DNA sequence: TGTGCCAGCAGTGACTCCCGACAGCGGGTATTT.

The rearrangement links TRBV5-8 to TRBJ1-3; tentative D call: TRBD1 (6 bases). The germline V gene has CDR1 SGHTS and CDR2 YDEGEE. The CDR3 loop spans 15 amino acids. Trimming cost V 5 bases and J 0 bases, with 12 bases left between them. The CDR3 reads CASRSTGLSGNTIYF. The CDR3, as DNA: TGTGCCAGCAGGTCGACAGGCCTCTCTGGAAACACCATATATTTT.